A single sample is the source of the 24 T cell receptor beta chains below, sequenced in a study of blood T cell repertoires in COVID-19. Some clones are missing from TCRdb's copy, which holds only in-frame ones; the method was immunoSEQ multiplex PCR. The top ten hold 2% to 2.5% of the sample, which has 200,000 to 250,000 clones, about nine tenths seen once. Input material: peripheral blood. Receptors originate from a woman in her 50s with acute or convalescent COVID-19.

V gene TRBV6-5 combines with J gene TRBJ1-1; a weak D match, TRBD1 (6 bases). CDR3 size: 14 residues. Trimming cost V 5 bases and J 5 bases, with 15 bases left between them. Germline lookup yields CDR1 MNHEY and CDR2 SVGAGI. DNA of the CDR3: TGTGCCAGCAGTATCTCAGGGGTGGGGACTGAAGCTTTCTTT. Its translation: CASSISGVGTEAFF.

V usage is TRBV11-2 and J usage is TRBJ2-7, with D tentatively TRBD1 (5 bases). The germline V gene has CDR1 SGHAT and CDR2 FQNNGV. This CDR3 comprises 17 residues. V lost 5 bases, J lost 4 bases, and 24 bases lay in between. In DNA form, the CDR3 reads TGTGCCAGCAGCCCATTAGGGGTAGGTCGGGCTGAATACGAGCAGTACTTC. This sequence encodes CASSPLGVGRAEYEQYF.

The chain uses TRBV7-2 and TRBJ2-7; 12 bases are a match to TRBD2. Germline V gene lookup returns CDR1 SGHTA and CDR2 FQGNSA. V shed 7 bases and J 2 bases; nucleotides not matched to a gene: 9. The CDR3 length is 16 residues. DNA of the CDR3: TGTGCCAGCATCCCCCCGGGACTAGCGGGCACCTACGAGCAGTACTTC. Its translation: CASIPPGLAGTYEQYF.

The gene calls are TRBV6-5 and TRBJ1-2, with D possibly TRBD1 on 6 matching bases. V lost 7 bases to trimming and J lost 5 bases, with 14 bases between them. The CDR3 is made up of 13 amino acids. From germline, CDR1 is MNHEY and CDR2 SVGAGI. DNA for the CDR3: TGTGCCAGCACTATAAGAGGGGGTTATGGCTACACCTTC. Protein sequence: CASTIRGGYGYTF.

The V gene is TRBV5-4, the J gene TRBJ2-3; possible D gene TRBD2, 6 bases. V was pared by 0 bases and J by 9 bases, with 14 bases between. This CDR3 region has 14 residues. The germline V gene has CDR1 SGHNT and CDR2 YYREEE (reference sequence). The CDR3 DNA sequence: TGTGCCAGCAGCTTGGCCGTAACTAGCCAAACGCAGTATTTT. Protein: CASSLAVTSQTQYF.

The chain carries TRBV7-2 and TRBJ2-1; TRBD1 aligns across 7 bases. Germline trimming cut 5 bases from V and 4 bases from J; bases unmatched to any gene: 17. Germline CDR1 reads SGHTA; CDR2 reads FQGNSA. The length of the CDR3 is 18 residues. CDR3 in amino acids: CASSERQGGGARYNEQFF. CDR3 nucleotide sequence: TGTGCCAGCAGCGAGCGACAGGGTGGTGGGGCCCGATACAATGAGCAGTTCTTC. Using reference TRBV7-2 and TRBJ2-1 for the parts outside the CDR3, the full variable domain is GAGVSQSPSNKVTEKGKDVELRCDPISGHTALYWYRQSLGQGLEFLIYFQGNSAPDKSGLPSDRFSAERTGGSVSTLTIQRTQQEDSAVYLCASSERQGGGARYNEQFFGPGTRLTVL.

CDR3 sequence: CASSQNLPGNYGYTF. CDR3 DNA sequence: TGCGCCAGCAGCCAAAACTTGCCTGGTAACTATGGCTACACCTTC. This chain uses TRBV4-1 with TRBJ1-2; D not certain. Germline V gene data show CDR1 as MGHRA and CDR2 as YSYEKL. Trimming took off 2 bases at V and 1 base at J, with 11 bases between the two ends. CDR3 length: 15 residues.

This clone was seen a single time. The chain is built from TRBV7-2 and TRBJ2-3; 9 bases fit TRBD2. The CDR3 extends over 16 amino acids. Trimming removed 6 bases from V and 1 base from J; junction bases left unmatched: 8. Germline V lookup: CDR1 SGHTA, CDR2 FQGNSA. The CDR3 loop is CASRPRGGGGTDTQYF. DNA for the CDR3: TGTGCCAGCAGACCTAGGGGCGGGGGGGGCACAGATACGCAGTATTTT. Full variable domain (outside the CDR3, taken from reference TRBV7-2 and TRBJ2-3): GAGVSQSPSNKVTEKGKDVELRCDPISGHTALYWYRQSLGQGLEFLIYFQGNSAPDKSGLPSDRFSAERTGGSVSTLTIQRTQQEDSAVYLCASRPRGGGGTDTQYFGPGTRLTVL.

The rearrangement uses TRBV4-1 and TRBJ2-7, with 11 bases fitting TRBD2. The CDR3 has 18 residues. J was trimmed by 5 bases and V by 4 bases; bases with no gene match: 16. The germline V gene has CDR1 MGHRA and CDR2 YSYEKL. The CDR3 nucleotides are TGCGCCAGCAGCCCTGATGCGGCTAGCGGGAGGACAGCCAACGAGCAGTACTTC. This translates into CASSPDAASGRTANEQYF.

The chain is built from TRBV20-1 and TRBJ1-2; possible D gene TRBD1, 5 bases. This CDR3 comprises 11 residues. The germline V gene has CDR1 DFQATT and CDR2 SNEGSKA (reference sequence). Trimming removed 3 bases from V and 9 bases from J, with 11 bases in between. CDR3 bases: TGCAGTGCTAGTTTACAGGATCGCTACACCTTC. It encodes CSASLQDRYTF.

The chain recombines TRBV10-3 with TRBJ1-1; 9 bases align to TRBD1. The CDR3 is made up of 15 amino acids. Trimming at V came to 4 bases and at J to 0 bases, leaving 3 bases not matched to a gene. Germline V gene sequence: CDR1 ENHRY, CDR2 SYGVKD. The CDR3 reads CAISADRGVNTEAFF. The CDR3 coding sequence is TGTGCCATCAGTGCAGACAGGGGGGTGAACACTGAAGCTTTCTTT.

The chain employs TRBV30 and TRBJ1-1; TRBD1 agrees at 7 bases. This CDR3 is built from 14 residues. Germline values: CDR1 GTSNPN, CDR2 SVGIG (reference sequence). V lost 4 bases and J lost 5; bases outside the gene matches: 10. CDR3 in amino acids: CAWILEGAWTEAFF. The CDR3 DNA follows: TGTGCCTGGATTTTGGAGGGGGCCTGGACTGAAGCTTTCTTT.

The chain couples TRBV6-5 to TRBJ2-5; D is unclear. Trimming took off 6 bases at V and 5 bases at J, with 16 bases between the two ends. The CDR3 totals 14 residues. The germline CDR1 and CDR2 sequences are MNHEY and SVGAGI. CDR3 nucleotide sequence: TGTGCCAGCAGCCGTACTTTGAGAGTGGAGACCCAGTACTTC. It translates to CASSRTLRVETQYF.

This sequence joins TRBV20-1 and TRBJ2-7; a possible D gene is TRBD1 (5 bases). Germline CDR1 DFQATT, CDR2 SNEGSKA (reference sequence). With 3 bases removed from V and 2 bases from J, the gap between germline ends came to 5 bases. The CDR3 has 11 amino acids. The CDR3 bases are TGCAGTGCTAGGGACACCTACGAGCAGTACTTC. Translating gives CSARDTYEQYF.

The rearrangement links TRBV4-3 to TRBJ2-3; 7 bases are shared with TRBD2. After removal of 4 bases from V and 1 base from J, the junction contained 5 bases not matched to a gene. Germline CDR1 reads LGHNA; CDR2 reads YSLEER. This CDR3 contains 15 residues. The CDR3 nucleotides are TGCGCCAGCAGCCTAAGCGGGGAAGGCACAGATACGCAGTATTTT. It codes for CASSLSGEGTDTQYF.

The chain carries TRBV13 and TRBJ1-2, with a weak D call TRBD1 (5 bases). The length of the CDR3 is 16 residues. Trimming stripped 5 bases from V and 5 bases from J, with 21 bases between. Germline V gene data show CDR1 as PRHDT and CDR2 as FYEKMQ (reference sequence). CDR3 protein: CASSLPHSGLLYGYTF. The DNA of the CDR3 is TGTGCCAGCAGCCTGCCCCATTCGGGACTCTTATATGGCTACACCTTC.

Here the CDR3 reads CASTGQVERGPQHF. The CDR3 bases are TGTGCCAGTACAGGACAGGTGGAGCGTGGGCCCCAGCATTTT. The chain links TRBV6-6 to TRBJ1-5, with 7 bases matching TRBD1. Losses at the gene ends were 9 bases for V and 9 bases for J; bases not matched to a gene: 14. The germline gives CDR1 MNHNY, CDR2 SVGAGI (reference sequence). This CDR3 has 14 amino acids.

This rearrangement joins TRBV6-6 to TRBJ2-5, with D perhaps TRBD1 (5 bases). Trimming removed 6 bases at V and 3 bases at J, with 14 bases between. The CDR3 extends over 14 amino acids. Germline V CDR1 and CDR2: MNHNY, SVGAGI (reference sequence). The DNA for the CDR3 is TGTGCCAGCAGCGAATCAGGGTTAGAAGAGACCCAGTACTTC. This codes for CASSESGLEETQYF.

This clone was picked up a small number of times. The chain is built from TRBV24-1 and TRBJ2-2; weak D call: TRBD1 (5 bases). Deletions cut 2 bases from V and 6 bases from J, with 9 bases between. Germline CDR1 and CDR2: KGHDR and SFDVKD. The CDR3 covers 14 residues. CDR3 in amino acids: CATSDSGSAGELFF. The CDR3 bases are TGTGCCACCAGTGATTCAGGGTCGGCCGGGGAGCTGTTTTTT.

J is TRBJ2-7 and V is TRBV6-5; 7 bases line up with TRBD1. The CDR3 has 15 residues. The junction had 7 bases not matched to a gene; V was cut back by 4 bases and J by 1 base. Per germline, CDR1 MNHEY and CDR2 SVGAGI. Here the CDR3 DNA reads TGTGCCAGCAGTTCAGGGACAGAGGGTTCCTACGAGCAGTACTTC. It encodes CASSSGTEGSYEQYF.

The rearrangement links TRBV5-1 to TRBJ1-6; TRBD1 aligns across 10 bases. Germline CDR1 reads SGHRS; CDR2 reads YFSETQ. The junction had 6 bases not matched to a gene; V was cut back by 4 bases and J by 8 bases. The CDR3 is made up of 15 amino acids. The CDR3 is CASSRGGTGDSPLHF. The CDR3 coding sequence is TGCGCCAGCAGCAGAGGGGGGACAGGGGATTCACCCCTCCACTTT.

The V gene is TRBV4-1, the J gene TRBJ1-2, with TRBD1 identical over 7 bases. Germline trimming cut 4 bases from V and 6 bases from J; bases unmatched to any gene: 11. The CDR3 runs to 15 residues. The germline gives CDR1 MGHRA, CDR2 YSYEKL. This chain's CDR3 is CASSPTGTVGDGYTF. CDR3 DNA: TGCGCCAGCAGCCCTACCGGGACAGTCGGAGATGGCTACACCTTC.

The V and J genes are TRBV15 and TRBJ2-5; 16 bases match TRBD2. The CDR3 spans 17 residues. Trimming took 3 bases from V and 6 from J; bases not matched to a gene: 7. The germline CDR1 and CDR2 sequences are LNHNV and YYDKDF (reference sequence). CDR3 sequence reads: CATSSGGLAGGVKTQYF. CDR3 sequence (DNA): TGTGCCACCAGCAGTGGGGGACTAGCGGGAGGGGTCAAGACCCAGTACTTC.

CDR3 sequence reads: CASSRSGSTDTQYF. CDR3 bases: TGTGCCAGCAGCCGTAGCGGAAGCACAGATACGCAGTATTTT. The chain has TRBV7-2 and TRBJ2-3; the D gene is possibly TRBD2 (6 bases). The CDR3 extends over 14 amino acids. V gave up 5 bases and J gave up 0 bases, with 9 bases separating them. Germline V gives CDR1 SGHTA, CDR2 FQGNSA.